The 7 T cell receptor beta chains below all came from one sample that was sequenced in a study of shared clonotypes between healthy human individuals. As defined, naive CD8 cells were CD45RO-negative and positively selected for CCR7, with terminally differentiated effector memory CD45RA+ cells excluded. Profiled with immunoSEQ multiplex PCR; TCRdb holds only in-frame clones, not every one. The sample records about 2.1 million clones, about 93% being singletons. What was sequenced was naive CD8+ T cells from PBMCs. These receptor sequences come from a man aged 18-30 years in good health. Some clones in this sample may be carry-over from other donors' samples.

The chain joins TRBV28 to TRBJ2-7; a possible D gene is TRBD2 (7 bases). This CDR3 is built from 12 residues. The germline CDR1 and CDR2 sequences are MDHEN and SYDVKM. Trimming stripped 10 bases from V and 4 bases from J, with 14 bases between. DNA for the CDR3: TGTGCCACATTCGCGGGGGCTTACGAGCAGTACTTC. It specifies CATFAGAYEQYF.

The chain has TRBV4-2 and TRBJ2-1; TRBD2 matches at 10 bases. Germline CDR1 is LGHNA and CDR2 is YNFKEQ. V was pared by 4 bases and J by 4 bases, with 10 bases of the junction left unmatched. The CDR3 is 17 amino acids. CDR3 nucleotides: TGTGCCAGCAGCCCCAGCGTGGGAGCGGGAGGGTACAATGAGCAGTTCTTC. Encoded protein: CASSPSVGAGGYNEQFF.

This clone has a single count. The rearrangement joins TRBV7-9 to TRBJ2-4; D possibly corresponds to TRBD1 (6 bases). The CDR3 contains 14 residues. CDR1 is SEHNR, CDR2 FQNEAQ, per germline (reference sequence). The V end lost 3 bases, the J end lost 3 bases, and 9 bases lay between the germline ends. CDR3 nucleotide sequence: TGTGCCAGCAGCTTTATGGACAGCAAAAACATTCAGTACTTC. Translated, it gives CASSFMDSKNIQYF.

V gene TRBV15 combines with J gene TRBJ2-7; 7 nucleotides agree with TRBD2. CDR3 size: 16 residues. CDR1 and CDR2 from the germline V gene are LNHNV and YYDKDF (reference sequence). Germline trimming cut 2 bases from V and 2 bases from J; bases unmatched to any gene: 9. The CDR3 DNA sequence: TGTGCCACCAGCAGATCCCAAGGGGAGGGCGCCTACGAGCAGTACTTC. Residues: CATSRSQGEGAYEQYF. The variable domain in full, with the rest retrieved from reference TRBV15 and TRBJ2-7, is DAMVIQNPRYQVTQFGKPVTLSCSQTLNHNVMYWYQQKSSQAPKLLFHYYDKDFNNEADTPDNFQSRRPNTSFCFLDIRSPGLGDTAMYLCATSRSQGEGAYEQYFGPGTRLTVT.

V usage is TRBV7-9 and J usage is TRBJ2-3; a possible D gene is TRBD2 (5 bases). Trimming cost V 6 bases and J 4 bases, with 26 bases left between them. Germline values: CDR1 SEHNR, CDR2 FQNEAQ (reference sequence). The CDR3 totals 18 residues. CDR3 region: CASSPTPGSLPWADTQYF. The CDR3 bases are TGTGCCAGCAGTCCGACCCCTGGGAGTCTCCCCTGGGCAGATACGCAGTATTTT. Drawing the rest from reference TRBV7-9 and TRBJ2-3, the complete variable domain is DTGVSQNPRHKITKRGQNVTFRCDPISEHNRLYWYRQTLGQGPEFLTYFQNEAQLEKSRLLSDRFSAERPKGSFSTLEIQRTEQGDSAMYLCASSPTPGSLPWADTQYFGPGTRLTVL.

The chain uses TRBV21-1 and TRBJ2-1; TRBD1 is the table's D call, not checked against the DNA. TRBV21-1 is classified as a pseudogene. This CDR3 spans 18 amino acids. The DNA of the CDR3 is TGTGCCAGCAGCAACAGGGACAGGGCTACCCCGGGCACCAATGAGCAGTTCTTC. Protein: CASSNRDRATPGTNEQFF.

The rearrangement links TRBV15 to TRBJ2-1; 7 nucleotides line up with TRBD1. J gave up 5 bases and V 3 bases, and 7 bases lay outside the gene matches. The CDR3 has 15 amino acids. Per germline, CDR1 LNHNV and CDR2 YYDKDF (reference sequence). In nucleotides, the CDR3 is TGTGCCACCAGCAGCGGGACAGAGAATAACAATGAGCAGTTCTTC. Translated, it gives CATSSGTENNNEQFF.